A selection of T cell receptor beta chains follows, all from one sample in a study of T cells of healthy individuals. TCRdb reprocessed the 5' RACE reads with MiXCR, giving one entry per CDR3 protein. Of 90,000 to 100,000 distinct CDR3 sequences in the sample, 15% to 20% are singletons; the top ten hold 6.2%. The source is a human donor in good health. CDR3s include the opening cysteine and the closing phenylalanine or tryptophan. D genes are given only for firm matches. Clone size, where shown, is once, few, many, or a class for clones that have expanded.

cdr3_length	v_call	d_call	j_call	clone_size	cdr3_aa
17	TRBV3-1	TRBD2	TRBJ2-3	many	CASSQDLRGDVTDTQYF
15	TRBV5-1	.	TRBJ1-4	few	CASSRAPATNEKLFF
13	TRBV20-1	TRBD1	TRBJ2-5	.	CSARFQGAETQYF
17	TRBV7-9	.	TRBJ2-1	few	CASSPPWRSSSYNEQFF
13	TRBV7-2	TRBD2	TRBJ2-7	many	CASSLGRDYEQYF
15	TRBV5-1	.	TRBJ2-7	few	CASSLAVGRQYEQYF
12	TRBV18	.	TRBJ2-5	many	CASSPPGETQYF
13	TRBV20-1	.	TRBJ1-3	.	CSAPGHSGNTIYF
12	TRBV10-3	.	TRBJ2-5	.	CAISQGRETQYF
13	TRBV6-5	.	TRBJ1-2	.	CASSRRGNYGYTF
14	TRBV3-1	.	TRBJ1-4	few	CASSPGPRDEKLFF
14	TRBV13	TRBD1	TRBJ2-7	few	CASSQQGWTYEQYF
16	TRBV7-2	.	TRBJ1-4	.	CASSSEFHGGREKLFF
15	TRBV28	.	TRBJ2-1	.	CASISQGSSYNEQFF
11	TRBV28	.	TRBJ2-7	.	CASRSSYEQYF
14	TRBV18	.	TRBJ2-3	few	CASSPQQREDTQYF
15	TRBV4-2	.	TRBJ2-7	few	CASSLGTPLSYEQYF
16	TRBV7-3	TRBD2	TRBJ2-5	few	CASSFGVRGAKETQYF
13	TRBV12-3/TRBV12-4	.	TRBJ2-2	many	CASSPQGHGELFF
14	TRBV5-1	.	TRBJ2-5	many	CASSSAGFVETQYF
13	TRBV10-3	.	TRBJ2-3	many	CAIRVGGADTQYF
14	TRBV12-3/TRBV12-4	.	TRBJ2-7	many	CASSPRTLTYEQYF
15	TRBV11-1	TRBD2	TRBJ2-1	.	CASSLGLAGGYEQFF
11	TRBV7-9	.	TRBJ2-7	few	CASSLVGEQYF
14	TRBV27	TRBD1	TRBJ1-1	few	CASRLDRGSTEAFF
19	TRBV4-3	TRBD2	TRBJ2-1	.	CASSQDRAGTSGIDNEQFF
14	TRBV28	.	TRBJ2-3	few	CASSLGGRVDTQYF
14	TRBV6-1	TRBD1	TRBJ1-6	.	CASSVDRDNSPLHF
11	TRBV29-1	.	TRBJ1-1	many	CSVETHTEAFF
15	TRBV7-2	.	TRBJ2-2	many	CASSLLGGWTGELFF
15	TRBV4-3	.	TRBJ1-5	few	CASSQGAVGNQPQHF
16	TRBV18	TRBD2	TRBJ2-3	few	CASSPLGGLSTDTQYF
14	TRBV5-1	.	TRBJ1-6	few	CASSPGSYNSPLHF
13	TRBV20-1	TRBD1	TRBJ2-4	many	CSATRQGRNIQYF
19	TRBV20-1	TRBD2	TRBJ2-7	medium-sized	CSARPPGTSGRPGLSEQYF
16	TRBV28	.	TRBJ2-1	few	CASSPSNLGRYNEQFF